The 22 T cell receptor beta chains listed next were all sequenced from one sample in a study of T cell responses to AZD1222 COVID-19 vaccine. This table comes from immunoSEQ multiplex PCR, and its TCRdb copy is limited to in-frame clones, with some not included. The sample has some 140,000 clones, around 90% seen once; the top ten hold 1.5% to 2%. This specimen was peripheral blood, taken 28 days after the second AZD1222 dose. The receptors come from an adult who received the AZD1222 COVID-19 vaccine.

This clone appeared once. The V gene is TRBV5-8, the J gene TRBJ2-1; 9 bases fit TRBD1. This CDR3 has 15 amino acids. Germline trimming cut 2 bases from V and 4 bases from J; bases unmatched to any gene: 4. The V gene's germline CDR1 is SGHTS and CDR2 YDEGEE. CDR3 nucleotides: TGTGCCAGCAGCTTACAGGGGGCGGGATACAATGAGCAGTTCTTC. Protein: CASSLQGAGYNEQFF. Full variable domain (missing parts from reference TRBV5-8 and TRBJ2-1): EAGVTQSPTHLIKTRGQQATLRCSPISGHTSVYWYQQALGLGLQFLLWYDEGEERNRGNFPPRFSGRQFPNYSSELNVNALELEDSALYLCASSLQGAGYNEQFFGPGTRLTVL.

V and J are TRBV9 and TRBJ2-3; 8 nucleotides line up with TRBD1. V lost 3 bases and J lost 7; bases outside the gene matches: 10. CDR1 and CDR2 (germline): SGDLS, YYNGEE. The CDR3 is made up of 15 amino acids. CDR3 region: CASSAQTGAENTQYF. The CDR3 coding sequence is TGTGCCAGCAGCGCCCAGACAGGGGCGGAAAATACGCAGTATTTT. Variable domain in full (rest from reference TRBV9 and TRBJ2-3): DSGVTQTPKHLITATGQRVTLRCSPRSGDLSVYWYQQSLDQGLQFLIQYYNGEERAKGNILERFSAQQFPDLHSELNLSSLELGDSALYFCASSAQTGAENTQYFGPGTRLTVL.

V usage is TRBV2 and J usage is TRBJ1-2, with 7 bases aligning to TRBD1. Germline V CDR1 and CDR2: SNHLY, FYNNEI. This CDR3 is 13 amino acids long. Trimming at V came to 4 bases and at J to 8 bases, leaving 7 bases not matched to a gene. CDR3 protein: CASSGQGRGGYTF. The CDR3 coding sequence is TGTGCCAGCAGTGGACAGGGTAGGGGCGGCTACACCTTC.

This chain uses TRBV2 with TRBJ2-2; the match to TRBD2 covers 8 bases. The V gene's germline CDR1 is SNHLY and CDR2 FYNNEI. CDR3 size: 13 residues. Trimming took 8 bases from V and 6 from J; bases not matched to a gene: 5. CDR3 region: CASGTRDSGELFF. The CDR3 DNA reads TGTGCCAGCGGGACTAGGGATTCCGGGGAGCTGTTTTTT.

The chain carries TRBV3-1 (or the pseudogene TRBV3-2) and TRBJ2-7, with D uncertain. Germline-derived CDR1 and CDR2 are LGHDT and YNNKEL (reference sequence). The CDR3 loop spans 11 amino acids. The V gene lost 4 bases and the J gene lost 4 bases, with 5 bases spanning the gap. The chain's CDR3 is CASSRGYEQYF. The DNA for the CDR3 is TGTGCCAGCAGCCGAGGATACGAGCAGTACTTC.

The rearrangement uses TRBV6-2 or TRBV6-3 and TRBJ1-1; D unclear. CDR1 MNHEY and CDR2 SVGEGT come from the germline V gene. Trimming took off 6 bases at V and 5 bases at J, with 16 bases between the two ends. The CDR3 length is 14 residues. CDR3 in DNA: TGTGCCAGCAGCCAGAGCCTCGGGTGGACTGAAGCTTTCTTT. This translates into CASSQSLGWTEAFF.

This clone has only one observation. The chain links TRBV7-3 to TRBJ2-5, with D perhaps matching TRBD1 or TRBD2 (5 bases each). The V gene lost 2 bases and the J gene lost 3 bases, with 19 bases spanning the gap. Per germline, CDR1 SGHTA and CDR2 FQGTGA. This CDR3 region has 17 residues. The CDR3: CASSLGSGAGTKETQYF. The CDR3, as DNA: TGTGCCAGCAGCTTAGGGTCTGGGGCAGGGACCAAAGAGACCCAGTACTTC.

CDR3 sequence reads: CAWSRAFNQPQHF. The CDR3 DNA follows: TGTGCCTGGAGTAGGGCCTTCAATCAGCCCCAGCATTTT. The V gene is TRBV30, the J gene TRBJ1-5; D remains unclear. From germline, CDR1 is GTSNPN and CDR2 SVGIG (reference sequence). With 2 bases removed from V and 3 bases from J, the gap between germline ends came to 8 bases. The CDR3 runs 13 residues. The full variable domain, completed using reference TRBV30 and TRBJ1-5, is SQTIHQWPATLVQPVGSPLSLECTVEGTSNPNLYWYRQAAGRGLQLLFYSVGIGQISSEVPQNLSASRPQDRQFILSSKKLLLSDSGFYLCAWSRAFNQPQHFGDGTRLSIL.

CDR3 DNA: TGCAGTGCTAGTTCCCTGGGAATGGCCCAGCATTTT. It yields the protein CSASSLGMAQHF. V gene TRBV20-1 combines with J gene TRBJ1-5, with no clear D. The CDR3 runs 12 residues. CDR1 DFQATT and CDR2 SNEGSKA come from the germline V gene (reference sequence). V lost 3 bases to trimming and J lost 11 bases, with 14 bases between them.

The V gene is TRBV29-1, the J gene TRBJ2-2, with D uncertain. CDR1 and CDR2 from the germline V gene are SQVTM and ANQGSEA. The CDR3 loop spans 15 amino acids. V lost 3 bases and J lost 5, with 16 bases in between. The CDR3 DNA reads TGCAGCGTTGATCCTGGGTCGGTGGGGACCGGGGAGCTGTTTTTT. Residues: CSVDPGSVGTGELFF.

The chain links TRBV7-9 to TRBJ1-2; 9 bases map to TRBD1. Per germline, CDR1 SEHNR and CDR2 FQNEAQ (reference sequence). Germline trimming cut 2 bases from V and 0 bases from J; bases unmatched to any gene: 10. The CDR3 runs to 18 residues. CDR3 protein: CASSLSPTGTGSNYGYTF. The CDR3 DNA sequence: TGTGCCAGCAGCTTAAGTCCGACCGGGACAGGGTCTAACTATGGCTACACCTTC.

The table lists this clone with a few counts. The chain is built from TRBV5-4 and TRBJ1-1; D gene ambiguous. Per the germline V gene, CDR1 is SGHNT and CDR2 is YYREEE (reference sequence). The CDR3 consists of 14 residues. V was trimmed by 7 bases and J by 5 bases, leaving 18 bases between them. CDR3: CASSPRWEGTEAFF. The CDR3 DNA is TGTGCCAGCTCCCCACGGTGGGAAGGGACTGAAGCTTTCTTT.

J is TRBJ1-2 and V is TRBV30, with a tentative D call TRBD1 (6 bases). The germline V and J ends were trimmed by 1 base and 4 bases, with 16 bases remaining between them. This CDR3 region has 15 residues. Per germline, CDR1 GTSNPN and CDR2 SVGIG (reference sequence). CDR3 DNA sequence: TGTGCCTGGAGTGACCAAGGGGGGGATTCCTATGGCTACACCTTC. As protein: CAWSDQGGDSYGYTF.

The CDR3 loop reads CASRKGGTSGTDTQYF. Here the CDR3 DNA reads TGTGCCAGCAGGAAGGGGGGGACTAGCGGCACAGATACGCAGTATTTT. V usage is TRBV9 and J usage is TRBJ2-3, with 10 bases aligning to TRBD2. This CDR3 is built from 16 residues. Germline V gene data show CDR1 as SGDLS and CDR2 as YYNGEE. The J segment lost 1 base and the V segment lost 5 bases, leaving 7 bases of the junction unmatched.

The chain is built from TRBV4-3 and TRBJ2-1, with 8 bases identical to TRBD2. Germline lookup yields CDR1 LGHNA and CDR2 YSLEER. The CDR3 is made up of 15 amino acids. Trimming took 0 bases from V and 14 from J; bases not matched to a gene: 12. CDR3 coding DNA: TGCGCCAGCAGCCAAGACCTTTACCCAGCGGGAGTGGAGTTCTTC. This translates into CASSQDLYPAGVEFF.

The gene calls are TRBV7-9 and TRBJ1-3, with D unclear. Trimming took 1 base from V and 0 from J, leaving 13 bases between them. CDR3 size: 17 residues. Germline values: CDR1 SEHNR, CDR2 FQNEAQ (reference sequence). CDR3: CASSLVARRLSGNTIYF. CDR3 nucleotides: TGTGCCAGCAGCTTAGTCGCCCGAAGGCTCTCTGGAAACACCATATATTTT.

The chain recombines TRBV7-2 with TRBJ1-1; the D is unclear. CDR1 is SGHTA and CDR2 is FQGNSA in the germline V gene. The CDR3 sequence is 15 residues long. The V end was cut by 4 bases, the J end by 0 bases, with 12 bases between. In nucleotides, the CDR3 is TGTGCCAGCAGCTCCTCCAGGTTCATGAACACTGAAGCTTTCTTT. It yields the protein CASSSSRFMNTEAFF.

The CDR3 region has the DNA TGTGCCAGCAGCGTAGTAGGGGACAGGTGGGGATACAATGAGCAGTTCTTC. This codes for CASSVVGDRWGYNEQFF. V and J are TRBV9 and TRBJ2-1, with 8 bases that match TRBD1. Germline CDR1 and CDR2: SGDLS and YYNGEE. The CDR3 runs 17 residues. The J segment lost 4 bases and the V segment lost 0 bases, leaving 9 bases of the junction unmatched.

The chain links TRBV29-1 to TRBJ1-2; 9 positions agree with TRBD1. Losses at the gene ends were 5 bases for V and 5 bases for J; bases not matched to a gene: 6. Germline V gene data show CDR1 as SQVTM and CDR2 as ANQGSEA. This CDR3 has 13 residues. The CDR3 region has the DNA TGCAGCGTTTCTGGACAGGGGTCGTATGGCTACACCTTC. As protein: CSVSGQGSYGYTF.

The chain employs TRBV14 and TRBJ1-5, with D possibly matching TRBD1 (6 bases). The CDR3 contains 13 residues. CDR1 and CDR2 from the germline V gene are SGHDN and FVKESK. The V end was cut by 2 bases, the J end by 7 bases, with 9 bases between. CDR3 residues: CASSQIGGQPQHF. The CDR3 DNA reads as TGTGCCAGCAGCCAAATCGGGGGCCAGCCCCAGCATTTT.

The V gene is TRBV29-1, the J gene TRBJ2-3; no clear D. There are 11 residues in the CDR3. Trimming took 7 bases from V and 5 from J, leaving 10 bases between them. Germline V gene sequence: CDR1 SQVTM, CDR2 ANQGSEA. CDR3 loop: CSDVFGDTQYF. Here the CDR3 DNA reads TGCAGCGATGTCTTCGGAGATACGCAGTATTTT.

This clone was detected a few times. CDR3 sequence reads: CASRASPPSNQPQHF. Here the CDR3 DNA reads TGTGCCAGCAGGGCATCCCCCCCCAGCAATCAGCCCCAGCATTTT. The chain carries TRBV2 and TRBJ1-5; no clear D. The germline CDR1 and CDR2 sequences are SNHLY and FYNNEI. CDR3 length: 15 residues. Trimming removed 6 bases at V and 1 base at J, with 13 bases between.